A selection of T cell receptor beta chains follows, all from one sample in a study of cytomegalovirus exposure and HLA in healthy donors. Sequencing used immunoSEQ multiplex PCR; TCRdb keeps in-frame clones, though not all of them. The top ten hold over 1.5% of the sample, which has about 130,000 clones, roughly 79% seen once. What was sequenced was PBMCs. The receptor set was obtained from a woman aged 45-65 years in good health and CMV-seronegative. Both conserved end residues are part of each CDR3. The order of the fields is CDR3 length, D gene, J gene, V gene, clone size, CDR3 protein, CDR3 DNA. D genes are given only for firm matches. Expanded clones are given a class, and other clones once, few, many or no size at all.

13,-,TRBJ2-3,TRBV28,-,CASRTGAVNTQYF,TGTGCCAGTCGAACGGGAGCAGTAAATACGCAGTATTTT
14,-,TRBJ2-7,TRBV19,-,CASSDSGFSYEQYF,TGTGCCAGTAGTGACAGCGGGTTCTCCTACGAGCAGTACTTC
16,TRBD1,TRBJ2-7,TRBV7-6,-,CASSLGGRSRFDEQYF,TGTGCCAGCAGCCTAGGGGGCAGATCCAGGTTTGACGAGCAGTACTTC
16,-,TRBJ1-5,TRBV27,once,CASSFWSGLGNQPQHF,TGTGCCAGCAGTTTTTGGTCAGGGTTGGGCAATCAGCCCCAGCATTTT
15,TRBD2,TRBJ2-2,TRBV9,-,CASSFRGGEIGELFF,TGTGCCAGCAGCTTCCGGGGGGGGGAAATCGGGGAGCTGTTTTTT
14,-,TRBJ2-5,TRBV30,few,CAWTSNERRGTQYF,TGTGCCTGGACTTCTAACGAGCGGAGGGGGACCCAGTACTTC
17,TRBD1,TRBJ1-4,TRBV18,-,CASSPATGKVGAEKLFF,TGTGCCAGCTCACCTGCGACAGGGAAAGTCGGTGCTGAAAAACTGTTTTTT
15,-,TRBJ2-1,TRBV11-2,-,CASSLDLQIYNEQFF,TGTGCCAGCAGCTTAGATCTACAGATATACAATGAGCAGTTCTTC
12,-,TRBJ1-1,TRBV29-1,-,CSVGQGRDEAFF,TGCAGCGTTGGGCAGGGGAGGGACGAAGCTTTCTTT
18,-,TRBJ1-1,TRBV14,once,CASSQDGGGVLRNTEPFF,TGTGCCAGCAGCCAAGATGGAGGGGGGGTTCTCCGGAACACTGAACCTTTCTTT
15,-,TRBJ1-5,TRBV6-1,-,CASSEAGHSNQPQHF,TGTGCCAGCAGTGAAGCGGGACATAGCAATCAGCCCCAGCATTTT
14,-,TRBJ1-5,TRBV7-9,once,CASFSGDSNQPQHF,TGTGCCAGCTTCAGCGGTGATAGCAATCAGCCCCAGCATTTT
15,TRBD1,TRBJ1-5,TRBV7-8,-,CASSFTGGSGQPQHF,TGTGCCAGCAGCTTTACAGGGGGGAGTGGTCAGCCCCAGCATTTT
19,-,TRBJ2-5,TRBV7-8,few,CASSYAPSPTVPTQETQYF,TGTGCCAGCAGCTACGCCCCCTCCCCCACGGTACCCACGCAAGAGACCCAGTACTTC